The next 18 T cell receptor beta chains were all read from a single sample in a study of CD8+ T cells in alopecia areata. Specified treatment: oral pan-JAK inhibitor, 5-10 mg twice daily. RNA was isolated and reverse transcribed to cDNA, the sequencing template. Here immunoSEQ multiplex PCR was the method, and the copy in TCRdb shows in-frame clones only, minus some. Counted here are about 160,000 clones, 65% occurring once; the ten biggest clones make up roughly 0.85%. The material was CD4+ T cells sorted from blood, obtained at week 4, from a patient treated with tofacitinib. These TCRs come from a human donor with alopecia areata.

The rearrangement uses TRBV30 and TRBJ1-2; D not resolved. The germline V gene encodes CDR1 GTSNPN and CDR2 SVGIG (reference sequence). The germline V and J ends were trimmed by 0 bases and 5 bases, with 10 bases remaining between them. This CDR3 is 13 amino acids long. The DNA for the CDR3 is TGTGCCTGGAGTGTACCCCAGTCATATGGCTACACCTTC. Protein: CAWSVPQSYGYTF.

This chain links TRBV5-1 with TRBJ2-2; tentatively, D is TRBD2 (6 bases). This CDR3 region has 16 residues. CDR1 is SGHRS and CDR2 is YFSETQ in the germline V gene. V was trimmed by 0 bases and J by 4 bases, leaving 13 bases between them. The CDR3 DNA reads as TGCGCCAGCAGCTTGGCCCTCGGGGGATCCACCGGGGAGCTGTTTTTT. Its translation: CASSLALGGSTGELFF.

This clone was observed a single time. The V call is TRBV7-2, the J call TRBJ2-3; D not resolved. Trimming stripped 5 bases from V and 11 bases from J, with 20 bases between. CDR3 size: 14 residues. CDR1 is SGHTA and CDR2 is FQGNSA in the germline V gene. The CDR3 nucleotides are TGTGCCAGCAGCCGCGATCCACCGTTTTTGGTGCAGTATTTT. This translates into CASSRDPPFLVQYF. The variable domain in full, with the rest retrieved from reference TRBV7-2 and TRBJ2-3, is GAGVSQSPSNKVTEKGKDVELRCDPISGHTALYWYRQSLGQGLEFLIYFQGNSAPDKSGLPSDRFSAERTGGSVSTLTIQRTQQEDSAVYLCASSRDPPFLVQYFGPGTRLTVL.

V is TRBV10-3 and J is TRBJ2-3; 8 bases line up with TRBD1. Trimming removed 6 bases from V and 5 bases from J; junction bases left unmatched: 1. There are 12 residues in the CDR3. The germline V gene encodes CDR1 ENHRY and CDR2 SYGVKD. CDR3 sequence reads: CAISTGGDTQYF. The CDR3 region has the DNA TGTGCCATCAGCACAGGGGGAGATACGCAGTATTTT.

This clone has only one observation. This sequence joins TRBV25-1 and TRBJ2-5, with D possibly TRBD2 on 7 matching bases. The V and J ends lost 1 base and 5 bases respectively, with 14 bases between them. The length of the CDR3 is 15 residues. Germline CDR1 and CDR2: MGHDK and SYGVNS. This CDR3 is CASSELRGGMETQYF. The CDR3 DNA follows: TGTGCCAGCAGTGAATTGAGGGGGGGCATGGAGACCCAGTACTTC.

The rearrangement joins TRBV5-1 to TRBJ1-1, with D maybe TRBD1 (6 bases). V gave up 4 bases and J gave up 4 bases, with 11 bases separating them. The CDR3 sequence is 13 residues long. CDR1 SGHRS and CDR2 YFSETQ come from the germline V gene. For the CDR3, the DNA is TGCGCCAGCAGCAAAACAGGGAGCACTGAAGCTTTCTTT. Protein product: CASSKTGSTEAFF.

The rearrangement uses TRBV2 and TRBJ1-2, with D unresolved. The germline V and J ends were trimmed by 0 bases and 8 bases, with 10 bases remaining between them. The CDR3 sequence is 13 residues long. Germline CDR1 is SNHLY and CDR2 is FYNNEI. CDR3 amino acids: CASSEAGVQGYTF. In DNA form, the CDR3 reads TGTGCCAGCAGTGAAGCCGGGGTGCAGGGCTACACCTTC.

The rearrangement joins TRBV30 to TRBJ2-5; 11 bases agree with TRBD2. Germline CDR1 and CDR2: GTSNPN and SVGIG (reference sequence). The CDR3 length is 14 residues. V shed 3 bases and J 4 bases; nucleotides not matched to a gene: 4. The CDR3 DNA follows: TGTGCCTGGAGCGCGACTAGCGGGGTAGAGACCCAGTACTTC. Amino acid sequence: CAWSATSGVETQYF.

V is TRBV15 and J is TRBJ2-7; the D is unclear. CDR3 length: 14 residues. Germline V gives CDR1 LNHNV, CDR2 YYDKDF (reference sequence). V lost 1 base and J 2 bases, leaving 9 bases between the germline ends. Here the CDR3 DNA reads TGTGCCACCAGCAGAGCTAAGGGTACCTACGAGCAGTACTTC. This translates into CATSRAKGTYEQYF.

V is TRBV6-1 and J is TRBJ2-1; 8 bases align to TRBD1. Losses at the gene ends were 6 bases for V and 6 bases for J; bases not matched to a gene: 4. The CDR3 is 13 residues long. Germline V lookup: CDR1 MNHNS, CDR2 SASEGT. CDR3 nucleotide sequence: TGTGCCAGCAGGGGGACAGGCCGCAATGAGCAGTTCTTC. It specifies CASRGTGRNEQFF.

This chain joins TRBV30 and TRBJ2-3; unclear D gene. Trimming removed 1 base at V and 6 bases at J, with 5 bases between. The germline V gene encodes CDR1 GTSNPN and CDR2 SVGIG (reference sequence). The CDR3 is 11 amino acids. The CDR3: CAWSALDTQYF. The CDR3 DNA follows: TGTGCCTGGAGTGCGTTGGATACGCAGTATTTT.

The chain has TRBV9 and TRBJ2-7, with 11 bases fitting TRBD2. V shed 4 bases and J 3 bases; nucleotides not matched to a gene: 6. CDR3 length: 15 amino acids. Germline V gene lookup returns CDR1 SGDLS and CDR2 YYNGEE. The CDR3 region is CASSKIAGGIYEQYF. The DNA for the CDR3 is TGTGCCAGCAGCAAGATAGCGGGGGGGATCTACGAGCAGTACTTC.

This clone turned up a few times. The chain recombines TRBV15 with TRBJ1-4; D not certain. CDR3 length: 14 amino acids. In germline, CDR1 is LNHNV, CDR2 YYDKDF (reference sequence). The ends were cut back, 1 base at V and 5 bases at J, with 8 bases in the middle. CDR3 loop: CATSRGSENEKLFF. The CDR3 DNA reads TGTGCCACCAGCAGAGGTAGCGAGAATGAAAAACTGTTTTTT.

The chain carries TRBV30 and TRBJ2-1, with TRBD1 matching over 8 bases. V was pared by 5 bases and J by 4 bases, with 13 bases of the junction left unmatched. The CDR3 is made up of 16 amino acids. Per germline, CDR1 GTSNPN and CDR2 SVGIG (reference sequence). The CDR3 coding sequence is TGTGCCTGGGACCGAGGGGACAGGCACCTATACAATGAGCAGTTCTTC. Amino acids: CAWDRGDRHLYNEQFF. The variable domain in full, completed from reference TRBV30 and TRBJ2-1, reads SQTIHQWPATLVQPVGSPLSLECTVEGTSNPNLYWYRQAAGRGLQLLFYSVGIGQISSEVPQNLSASRPQDRQFILSSKKLLLSDSGFYLCAWDRGDRHLYNEQFFGPGTRLTVL.

The chain is built from TRBV11-2 and TRBJ2-5; maybe TRBD2 (6 bases). V was cut by 3 bases and J by 1 base, with 12 bases left in between. The CDR3 contains 15 residues. Germline CDR1 is SGHAT and CDR2 is FQNNGV. CDR3 sequence: CASSLGGPPQETQYF. Written as DNA, the CDR3 is TGTGCCAGCAGCTTGGGGGGTCCGCCCCAAGAGACCCAGTACTTC.

V gene TRBV20-1 combines with J gene TRBJ2-7; D gene ambiguous. Germline lookup yields CDR1 DFQATT and CDR2 SNEGSKA (reference sequence). Trimming took 3 bases from V and 7 from J, leaving 10 bases between them. The CDR3 is made up of 11 amino acids. CDR3 residues: CSASTSREQYF. Here the CDR3 DNA reads TGCAGTGCTAGTACGTCTCGGGAGCAGTACTTC.

V is TRBV5-6 and J is TRBJ2-1; 7 bases are a match to TRBD1. CDR1 SGHDT and CDR2 YYEEEE come from the germline V gene. V was pared by 4 bases and J by 4 bases, with 11 bases of the junction left unmatched. The length of the CDR3 is 16 residues. CDR3 sequence reads: CASSTLGQTRYNEQFF. The CDR3 DNA follows: TGTGCCAGCAGCACCTTGGGACAGACCCGATACAATGAGCAGTTCTTC.

The chain employs TRBV30 and TRBJ2-2, with D perhaps matching TRBD1 (5 bases). Trimming removed 2 bases from V and 0 bases from J, with 10 bases in between. The CDR3 runs 15 residues. Germline V gene lookup returns CDR1 GTSNPN and CDR2 SVGIG (reference sequence). CDR3 sequence: CAWSTTGSNTGELFF. CDR3 coding DNA: TGTGCCTGGAGTACCACAGGTTCGAACACCGGGGAGCTGTTTTTT.